Each of the 5 T cell receptor beta chains below was sequenced from the same sample in a study of shared clonotypes between healthy human individuals. Only in-frame clones appear in the TCRdb table, and some are missing; sequencing was by immunoSEQ multiplex PCR. The data hold some 2.1 million clones, with over 85% observed a single time. Naive CD8 cells lacked CD45RO and underwent positive selection for CCR7, leaving out terminally differentiated effector memory CD45RA+ cells. The sequenced sample consisted of naive CD8+ T cells from PBMCs. The receptors derive from a man younger than 30 in good health. Some clones in this sample may be carry-over from other donors' samples.

V usage is TRBV11-2 and J usage is TRBJ2-7, with D perhaps being TRBD1 or TRBD2 (5 bases each). V gave up 5 bases and J gave up 0 bases, with 14 bases separating them. The CDR3 has 15 residues. Germline V gives CDR1 SGHAT, CDR2 FQNNGV. CDR3: CASSNRDHGSYEQYF. The DNA of the CDR3 is TGTGCCAGCAGCAACCGGGACCACGGCTCCTACGAGCAGTACTTC.

V is TRBV7-9 and J is TRBJ2-2, with 7 bases fitting TRBD2. The CDR3 is 16 amino acids. The germline V gene has CDR1 SEHNR and CDR2 FQNEAQ (reference sequence). After removal of 5 bases from V and 3 bases from J, the junction contained 9 bases not matched to a gene. The CDR3: CASSRSREGYTGELFF. The CDR3 DNA sequence: TGTGCCAGCAGCAGGAGCAGGGAGGGTTACACCGGGGAGCTGTTTTTT.

This sequence joins TRBV7-6 and TRBJ1-2; 7 bases line up with TRBD1. Germline V gene data show CDR1 as SGHVS and CDR2 as FNYEAQ. This CDR3 comprises 15 residues. Losses at the gene ends were 2 bases for V and 0 bases for J; bases not matched to a gene: 3. The CDR3 DNA sequence: TGTGCCAGCAGCTTAAAGGGGGCGCCTAACTATGGCTACACCTTC. This codes for CASSLKGAPNYGYTF.

This clone is a singleton in its sample. The rearrangement joins TRBV7-2 to TRBJ2-3; possible D gene TRBD2, 6 bases. Germline CDR1 and CDR2: SGHTA and FQGNSA. The CDR3 spans 14 residues. The V and J ends lost 4 bases and 6 bases respectively, with 14 bases between them. In DNA form, the CDR3 reads TGTGCCAGCAGCTCCCGGAGGGCCGGGGATACGCAGTATTTT. The encoded protein is CASSSRRAGDTQYF.

Here the CDR3 DNA reads TGTGCCAGCACCCTAGGGACAATTAACTACGAGCAGTACTTC. Its translation: CASTLGTINYEQYF. This chain links TRBV28 with TRBJ2-7; maybe TRBD1 (6 bases). Germline CDR1 and CDR2: MDHEN and SYDVKM. The CDR3 is 14 residues long. With 7 bases removed from V and 3 bases from J, the gap between germline ends came to 16 bases.